These T cell receptor beta chains were read from a single sample in a study of blood T cell repertoires in COVID-19. Data came from immunoSEQ multiplex PCR; TCRdb stores just in-frame clones and leaves some out. The table shows about 240,000 clones, with around 86% occurring only once. Source material: peripheral blood. Every receptor here comes from a woman in her 70s with active or convalescent COVID-19. Each CDR3 is given with its conserved first and last residue. Each record gives: clone size, V gene, D gene, J gene, CDR3 DNA, CDR3 protein. D genes are given only for firm matches. Rows may omit the clone size; those that give it use once, few, many or a size class.

clone size: .; V gene: TRBV19; D gene: .; J gene: TRBJ1-1; CDR3 DNA: TGTGCCAGTAGTCCCTTGGGCAGGGTACCCACTGAAGCTTTCTTT; CDR3 protein: CASSPLGRVPTEAFF
clone size: .; V gene: TRBV7-2; D gene: .; J gene: TRBJ2-2; CDR3 DNA: TGTGCCAGCAGCTTTGTAACCGGGGAGCTGTTTTTT; CDR3 protein: CASSFVTGELFF
clone size: .; V gene: TRBV24-1; D gene: TRBD1; J gene: TRBJ2-3; CDR3 DNA: TGTGCCACCAGTGAACCGGGACAGGGTACAGATACGCAGTATTTT; CDR3 protein: CATSEPGQGTDTQYF
clone size: .; V gene: TRBV18; D gene: TRBD1; J gene: TRBJ1-4; CDR3 DNA: TGTGCCAGCTCACCAGGAACAGGGGGCAGTGATGAAAAACTGTTTTTT; CDR3 protein: CASSPGTGGSDEKLFF
clone size: few; V gene: TRBV3-1/TRBV3-2; D gene: TRBD1; J gene: TRBJ1-2; CDR3 DNA: TGTGCCAGTAGATGGACAGGGGGCTACACCTTC; CDR3 protein: CASRWTGGYTF
clone size: .; V gene: TRBV4-3; D gene: TRBD2; J gene: TRBJ2-5; CDR3 DNA: TGCGCCAGCAGCCAAGTTCTCGGTAGCGGGGGGGTCTACCAAGAGACCCAGTACTTC; CDR3 protein: CASSQVLGSGGVYQETQYF
clone size: once; V gene: TRBV12-5; D gene: .; J gene: TRBJ1-3; CDR3 DNA: TGTGCTAGTGGTCTTCAGGTATACTCTGGAAACACCATATATTTT; CDR3 protein: CASGLQVYSGNTIYF
clone size: .; V gene: TRBV10-3; D gene: TRBD2; J gene: TRBJ2-2; CDR3 DNA: TGTGCCATCAATAGGCGGGGGGCGAACACCGGGGAGCTGTTTTTT; CDR3 protein: CAINRRGANTGELFF
clone size: .; V gene: TRBV19; D gene: .; J gene: TRBJ1-1; CDR3 DNA: TGTGCCAGTACTACAGGGTCAATTCGGGTGAACACTGAAGCTTTCTTT; CDR3 protein: CASTTGSIRVNTEAFF
clone size: many; V gene: TRBV27; D gene: .; J gene: TRBJ1-1; CDR3 DNA: TGTGCCAGCAGTTCGGTGAACACTGAAGCTTTCTTT; CDR3 protein: CASSSVNTEAFF
clone size: .; V gene: TRBV7-2; D gene: TRBD2; J gene: TRBJ2-3; CDR3 DNA: TGTGCCAGCAGCTTAGAGCGGGGTCGTACAGATACGCAGTATTTT; CDR3 protein: CASSLERGRTDTQYF
clone size: .; V gene: TRBV7-6; D gene: .; J gene: TRBJ2-1; CDR3 DNA: TGTGCTAGCAGCTTAGGACAGACGCCTCTCAATGAGCAGTTCTTC; CDR3 protein: CASSLGQTPLNEQFF
clone size: .; V gene: TRBV6-6; D gene: .; J gene: TRBJ2-2; CDR3 DNA: TGTGCCAGCATCCGGGTTTCGGCCGGGGAGCTGTTTTTT; CDR3 protein: CASIRVSAGELFF
clone size: .; V gene: TRBV18; D gene: .; J gene: TRBJ1-1; CDR3 DNA: TGTGCCAGCTCACCACCGGAGTTAAACATAAACACTGAAGCTTTCTTT; CDR3 protein: CASSPPELNINTEAFF
clone size: .; V gene: TRBV6-2/TRBV6-3; D gene: .; J gene: TRBJ1-6; CDR3 DNA: TGTGCCAGCAGTTACGCCCACAGGACAGTGTATTCACCCCTCCACTTT; CDR3 protein: CASSYAHRTVYSPLHF
clone size: .; V gene: TRBV27; D gene: .; J gene: TRBJ2-1; CDR3 DNA: TGTGCCAGCAGTTTAAATTTGGTGAGCCATGAGCAGTTCTTC; CDR3 protein: CASSLNLVSHEQFF
clone size: .; V gene: TRBV28; D gene: TRBD1; J gene: TRBJ1-2; CDR3 DNA: TGTGCCAGCACCACAGGGGGCGCGTCCGACTATGGCTACACCTTC; CDR3 protein: CASTTGGASDYGYTF
clone size: .; V gene: TRBV6-5; D gene: TRBD1; J gene: TRBJ2-5; CDR3 DNA: TGTGCCAGCAGCCTTGGACAGGGGGCTCAAGAGACCCAGTACTTC; CDR3 protein: CASSLGQGAQETQYF
clone size: .; V gene: TRBV18; D gene: TRBD1; J gene: TRBJ1-3; CDR3 DNA: TGTGCCAGCTCCCAGGACAGGGGGTACTCTGGAAACACCATATATTTT; CDR3 protein: CASSQDRGYSGNTIYF
clone size: .; V gene: TRBV18; D gene: TRBD2; J gene: TRBJ2-1; CDR3 DNA: TGTGCCAGCTCACCAAGCGGGGGGACCAAGTATGAGCAGTTCTTC; CDR3 protein: CASSPSGGTKYEQFF
clone size: .; V gene: TRBV5-5; D gene: .; J gene: TRBJ1-4; CDR3 DNA: TGTGCCAGCAGCTTGGGACAGGTGTGGGAAAAACTGTTTTTT; CDR3 protein: CASSLGQVWEKLFF
clone size: few; V gene: TRBV5-4; D gene: TRBD2; J gene: TRBJ2-3; CDR3 DNA: TGTGCCAGCAGCGGGGCTAGCGGGGGGGCAGATACGCAGTATTTT; CDR3 protein: CASSGASGGADTQYF
clone size: .; V gene: TRBV18; D gene: TRBD1; J gene: TRBJ2-2; CDR3 DNA: TGTGCCAGCTCACCAAGGACAGGGTCCGGGGAGCTGTTTTTT; CDR3 protein: CASSPRTGSGELFF
clone size: .; V gene: TRBV19; D gene: TRBD2; J gene: TRBJ2-7; CDR3 DNA: TGTGCCAGTAGTGGGCTAGCGGGGGGGCAGCAGTACTTC; CDR3 protein: CASSGLAGGQQYF
clone size: .; V gene: TRBV3-1/TRBV3-2; D gene: TRBD1; J gene: TRBJ1-2; CDR3 DNA: TGTGCCAGCAGCCCGGGACAGGGGGCCGTCTATGGCTACACCTTC; CDR3 protein: CASSPGQGAVYGYTF
clone size: .; V gene: TRBV7-2; D gene: TRBD1; J gene: TRBJ2-3; CDR3 DNA: TGTGCCAGCAGCTTAGAGGGTAGGGGGCCAGATACGCAGTATTTT; CDR3 protein: CASSLEGRGPDTQYF
clone size: few; V gene: TRBV19; D gene: .; J gene: TRBJ1-1; CDR3 DNA: TGTGCCGTAACAGAAAACACTGAAGCTTTCTTT; CDR3 protein: CAVTENTEAFF
clone size: .; V gene: TRBV29-1; D gene: .; J gene: TRBJ1-2; CDR3 DNA: TGCAGCGTACTAAATGGGGCGTTTGGCTACACCTTC; CDR3 protein: CSVLNGAFGYTF
clone size: .; V gene: TRBV4-3; D gene: .; J gene: TRBJ1-3; CDR3 DNA: TGCGCCAGCAGCCAGGCCTCCGGGGGAATGGGAAACACCATATATTTT; CDR3 protein: CASSQASGGMGNTIYF
clone size: .; V gene: TRBV5-4; D gene: TRBD2; J gene: TRBJ2-1; CDR3 DNA: TGTGCCAGCAGCTTGGGAACTAGCGGGGGTCCCGAGCAGTTCTTC; CDR3 protein: CASSLGTSGGPEQFF
clone size: few; V gene: TRBV19; D gene: TRBD1; J gene: TRBJ1-2; CDR3 DNA: TGTGCCAGTAGTATCCCTCAGTCCGGGACAGGGGTGTCCTATGGCTACACCTTC; CDR3 protein: CASSIPQSGTGVSYGYTF
clone size: .; V gene: TRBV27; D gene: .; J gene: TRBJ1-5; CDR3 DNA: TGTGCCAGCAGGGGATGGGGCGAAAGAGGTCAGCCCCAGCATTTT; CDR3 protein: CASRGWGERGQPQHF
clone size: .; V gene: TRBV19; D gene: .; J gene: TRBJ1-1; CDR3 DNA: TGTGCCAGTACCCTTCGGCGGGGGACTGAAGCTTTCTTT; CDR3 protein: CASTLRRGTEAFF
clone size: .; V gene: TRBV6-5; D gene: .; J gene: TRBJ2-5; CDR3 DNA: TGTGCCAGCAGTTCTCCCAATAGGGAGTCCCAAGAGACCCAGTACTTC; CDR3 protein: CASSSPNRESQETQYF
clone size: .; V gene: TRBV7-9; D gene: TRBD1; J gene: TRBJ2-3; CDR3 DNA: TGTGCCAGCAGTCCACAGGGGGTAGATACGCAGTATTTT; CDR3 protein: CASSPQGVDTQYF
clone size: .; V gene: TRBV12-5; D gene: .; J gene: TRBJ1-2; CDR3 DNA: TGTGCTAGTGGTTTGGGCGCAGGGTACGGCTACACCTTC; CDR3 protein: CASGLGAGYGYTF
clone size: once; V gene: TRBV18; D gene: .; J gene: TRBJ1-6; CDR3 DNA: TGTGCCAGCTCATTTCTCGGTAGGGGCAATTCACCCCTCCACTTT; CDR3 protein: CASSFLGRGNSPLHF
clone size: once; V gene: TRBV5-4; D gene: .; J gene: TRBJ1-1; CDR3 DNA: TGTGCCAGCAGCTTGCAGGGAACCGGGACTGAAGCTTTCTTT; CDR3 protein: CASSLQGTGTEAFF
clone size: .; V gene: TRBV29-1; D gene: .; J gene: TRBJ1-5; CDR3 DNA: TGCAGCGTTGGCCAGGGAAATCAGCCCCAGCATTTT; CDR3 protein: CSVGQGNQPQHF
clone size: .; V gene: TRBV4-3; D gene: .; J gene: TRBJ1-6; CDR3 DNA: TGCGCCAGCAGCCAAAGCCCGGGGGGGGGAGGCTCCTATAATTCACCCCTCCACTTT; CDR3 protein: CASSQSPGGGGSYNSPLHF
clone size: .; V gene: TRBV6-5; D gene: .; J gene: TRBJ2-7; CDR3 DNA: TGTGCCAGCAGTTATTCACAGGGAACCGCCCAGTACTTC; CDR3 protein: CASSYSQGTAQYF
clone size: .; V gene: TRBV6-2/TRBV6-3; D gene: .; J gene: TRBJ2-7; CDR3 DNA: TGTGCCAGCAGTTACTCCCGGGGTCGAAACGCGGCAACAGACTACGAGCAGTACTTC; CDR3 protein: CASSYSRGRNAATDYEQYF
clone size: few; V gene: TRBV14; D gene: .; J gene: TRBJ1-1; CDR3 DNA: TGTGCCAGCAGCCAACTAAGAAGCACTGAAGCTTTCTTT; CDR3 protein: CASSQLRSTEAFF
clone size: .; V gene: TRBV21-1; D gene: .; J gene: TRBJ1-1; CDR3 DNA: TGTGCCAGCAGCAAAGCGGGGGGCAGGGGGCTCACTGAAGCTTTCTTT; CDR3 protein: CASSKAGGRGLTEAFF
clone size: .; V gene: TRBV6-6; D gene: TRBD2; J gene: TRBJ2-7; CDR3 DNA: TGTGCCGGGGCAAGTAGCGGGGCCTACGAGCAGTACTTC; CDR3 protein: CAGASSGAYEQYF
clone size: .; V gene: TRBV5-6; D gene: TRBD1; J gene: TRBJ2-1; CDR3 DNA: TGTGCCAGCAGCAGGGACAGGGTAGGGTTTGCGAGCAATGAGCAGTTCTTC; CDR3 protein: CASSRDRVGFASNEQFF
clone size: .; V gene: TRBV4-1; D gene: .; J gene: TRBJ1-5; CDR3 DNA: TGCGCCAGCAGCCAAGGCGACAGTCAGCCCCAGCATTTT; CDR3 protein: CASSQGDSQPQHF
clone size: .; V gene: TRBV5-8; D gene: .; J gene: TRBJ1-5; CDR3 DNA: TGTGCCAGCTTATCCTTTGGGACTAATCAGCCCCAGCATTTT; CDR3 protein: CASLSFGTNQPQHF
clone size: .; V gene: TRBV9; D gene: .; J gene: TRBJ1-1; CDR3 DNA: TGTGCCACCTATCGGGGCACTGAAGCTTTCTTT; CDR3 protein: CATYRGTEAFF
clone size: few; V gene: TRBV2; D gene: .; J gene: TRBJ2-5; CDR3 DNA: TGTGCCTGCCGCAGGGGTGAAGAGACCCAGTACTTC; CDR3 protein: CACRRGEETQYF
clone size: .; V gene: TRBV5-7; D gene: .; J gene: TRBJ1-5; CDR3 DNA: TGTGCCAGCAGCGACGCCTTGACGGCAGGGGATACGGGTCAGCCCCAGCATTTT; CDR3 protein: CASSDALTAGDTGQPQHF
clone size: .; V gene: TRBV27; D gene: .; J gene: TRBJ2-1; CDR3 DNA: TGTGCCAGCGTCGGAAAGACCCTAGACAATGAGCAGTTCTTC; CDR3 protein: CASVGKTLDNEQFF